Listed below are T cell receptor beta chains from one sample, sequenced in a study of control samples from healthy donors and cancer patients. The method was immunoSEQ multiplex PCR; TCRdb's version includes in-frame clones alone and lacks a portion of them. The data show around 180,000 clones, about 86% seen once. Sequencing used blood. These receptors were taken from a woman aged 25 to 39 in good health. Each CDR3 is given with its conserved first and last residue. The D gene is left open where the match is weak. Only part of the rows carry a size: once, few, many, or a class if the clone is expanded.

12	TRBJ2-4	.	.	TRBV29-1	CSVGITKNIQYF	TGCAGCGTTGGTATCACAAAAAACATTCAGTACTTC
15	TRBJ2-5	.	.	TRBV7-9	CASSRRSLLQETQYF	TGTGCCAGCAGCCGACGGAGCTTACTACAAGAGACCCAGTACTTC
14	TRBJ2-7	.	TRBD1	TRBV19	CASSIGTGDYEQYF	TGTGCCAGTAGTATTGGGACAGGGGACTACGAGCAGTACTTC
14	TRBJ1-6	.	.	TRBV27	CASSLGAESSPLHF	TGTGCCAGCAGTTTAGGTGCAGAGAGTTCACCCCTCCACTTT
16	TRBJ1-1	.	.	TRBV18	CASSPTQGVVSTEAFF	TGTGCCAGCTCACCGACACAGGGAGTGGTGAGCACTGAAGCTTTCTTT
13	TRBJ1-1	few	.	TRBV2	CASRNQVAAEAFF	TGTGCCAGCAGGAATCAGGTTGCCGCTGAAGCTTTCTTT
15	TRBJ1-1	.	.	TRBV16	CASSQYSGKGTEAFF	TGTGCCAGCAGCCAATATAGTGGGAAGGGCACTGAAGCTTTCTTT
12	TRBJ2-3	few	.	TRBV29-1	CSVALPPDTQYF	TGCAGCGTTGCCCTTCCCCCGGATACGCAGTATTTT
12	TRBJ1-1	.	.	TRBV6-6	CASSYSESEAFF	TGTGCCAGCAGTTACTCAGAAAGTGAAGCTTTCTTT
14	TRBJ2-3	.	.	TRBV11-3	CASSLGGVSDTQYF	TGTGCCAGCAGCTTAGGTGGGGTATCAGATACGCAGTATTTT
13	TRBJ1-4	.	.	TRBV12-3/TRBV12-4	CASSALFAGELFF	TGTGCCAGCAGTGCCCTGTTTGCTGGAGAACTGTTTTTT
15	TRBJ2-7	.	TRBD2	TRBV3-1/TRBV3-2	CASSQDHGRAYEQYF	TGTGCCAGCAGCCAAGATCACGGGAGGGCCTACGAGCAGTACTTC
16	TRBJ2-3	.	TRBD2	TRBV5-4	CASRPVSGGDTDTQYF	TGTGCCAGCAGACCGGTTAGCGGGGGCGACACAGATACGCAGTATTTT
17	TRBJ1-2	.	.	TRBV12-2	CASRLCRLGWHPGGYTF	TGTGCAAGTCGCTTATGCCGGCTGGGTTGGCACCCGGGTGGCTACACCTTC
15	TRBJ1-1	.	.	TRBV11-2	CASSLGFPLGAEAFF	TGTGCCAGCAGCTTAGGCTTCCCCCTGGGGGCTGAAGCTTTCTTT
15	TRBJ2-3	.	.	TRBV6-4	CASSDSVGGTDTQYF	TGTGCCAGCAGTGACTCGGTGGGGGGCACAGATACGCAGTATTTT
14	TRBJ1-3	.	.	TRBV13	CASSLGAPGNTIYF	TGTGCCAGCAGCTTGGGGGCACCGGGGAACACCATATATTTT
13	TRBJ2-3	.	TRBD1	TRBV19	CASKVRGTDTQYF	TGTGCCAGTAAGGTCAGGGGGACAGATACGCAGTATTTT
16	TRBJ1-3	.	.	TRBV19	CASSILTTDSGNTIYF	TGTGCCAGTAGTATCCTCACGACGGACTCTGGAAACACCATATATTTT
14	TRBJ1-1	.	.	TRBV2	CASRKGILNTEAFF	TGTGCCAGCAGGAAGGGGATTTTGAACACTGAAGCTTTCTTT
15	TRBJ2-7	few	.	TRBV6-6	CASRNIAEASYEQYF	TGTGCCAGCAGGAATATAGCGGAGGCATCCTACGAGCAGTACTTC
14	TRBJ1-2	.	.	TRBV12-1	CASSFDRANYGYTF	TGTGCCAGCAGCTTTGACAGGGCCAACTATGGCTACACCTTC
13	TRBJ2-5	.	.	TRBV15	CATSRDQVETQYF	TGTGCCACCAGCAGAGATCAGGTGGAGACCCAGTACTTC
16	TRBJ2-1	few	TRBD2	TRBV6-2/TRBV6-3	CASSRLAGGLYNEQFF	TGTGCCAGCAGCCGCCTAGCGGGGGGGCTCTACAATGAGCAGTTCTTC
15	TRBJ2-2	.	TRBD1	TRBV6-5	CASSLGQAEGGELFF	TGTGCCAGCAGTCTGGGACAGGCAGAAGGCGGGGAGCTGTTTTTT
15	TRBJ2-2	.	TRBD1	TRBV6-5	CASGPRGQGRGELFF	TGTGCCAGCGGCCCTAGGGGACAGGGCCGTGGGGAGCTGTTTTTT
16	TRBJ1-5	.	.	TRBV4-1	CASSQDIQGLGQPQHF	TGCGCCAGCAGCCAAGATATACAGGGATTAGGTCAGCCCCAGCATTTT
13	TRBJ1-2	.	TRBD1	TRBV4-1	CASSRYDREGYTF	TGCGCCAGCAGCCGATACGACAGGGAGGGCTACACCTTC
14	TRBJ1-3	.	.	TRBV5-1	CASSLESTGNTIYF	TGCGCCAGCAGCTTGGAATCCACTGGAAACACCATATATTTT
16	TRBJ1-5	.	.	TRBV28	CASSISGTGYNQPQHF	TGTGCCAGCAGTATTTCGGGAACAGGGTACAATCAGCCCCAGCATTTT
17	TRBJ2-3	.	TRBD2	TRBV3-1/TRBV3-2	CASSGILAGGPRDTQYF	TGTGCCAGCAGCGGAATTCTAGCGGGAGGGCCAAGAGATACGCAGTATTTT
15	TRBJ1-4	once	.	TRBV11-1	CASSQGGIANEKLFF	TGTGCCAGCAGCCAGGGCGGTATAGCTAATGAAAAACTGTTTTTT
16	TRBJ2-3	.	TRBD1	TRBV7-9	CASSGDRDRGAETQYF	TGTGCCAGCAGCGGAGACCGGGACAGGGGGGCTGAGACGCAGTATTTT
16	TRBJ2-2	.	.	TRBV5-1	CASSWSGTTHTGELFF	TGCGCCAGCAGCTGGTCCGGGACAACCCACACCGGGGAGCTGTTTTTT
15	TRBJ2-4	.	.	TRBV30	CAWSPGEMEGNIQYF	TGTGCCTGGAGTCCCGGGGAAATGGAGGGAAACATTCAGTACTTC
14	TRBJ1-4	.	TRBD1	TRBV6-2/TRBV6-3	CASSYWGTDKKLFF	TGTGCCAGCAGTTACTGGGGGACAGATAAAAAACTGTTTTTT
15	TRBJ1-2	.	.	TRBV6-1	CASSEDSRTNYGYTF	TGTGCCAGCAGTGAAGATTCTAGGACAAACTATGGCTACACCTTC
16	TRBJ1-5	.	TRBD1	TRBV6-2/TRBV6-3	CASSSLGQSGGQPQHF	TGTGCCAGCAGTTCCCTGGGACAGAGCGGCGGTCAGCCCCAGCATTTT
14	TRBJ1-2	few	.	TRBV19	CASSIFGGNYGYTF	TGTGCCAGTAGTATTTTTGGGGGGAACTATGGCTACACCTTC
16	TRBJ2-3	.	.	TRBV10-2	CASTLQSGPSTDTQYF	TGCGCCAGCACCCTACAAAGCGGTCCTAGCACAGATACGCAGTATTTT
11	TRBJ2-1	.	.	TRBV24-1	CATINENEQFF	TGTGCCACCATAAATGAAAATGAGCAGTTCTTC
11	TRBJ2-5	.	.	TRBV7-2	CASSLATSQYF	TGTGCCAGCAGCTTAGCTACATCCCAGTACTTC